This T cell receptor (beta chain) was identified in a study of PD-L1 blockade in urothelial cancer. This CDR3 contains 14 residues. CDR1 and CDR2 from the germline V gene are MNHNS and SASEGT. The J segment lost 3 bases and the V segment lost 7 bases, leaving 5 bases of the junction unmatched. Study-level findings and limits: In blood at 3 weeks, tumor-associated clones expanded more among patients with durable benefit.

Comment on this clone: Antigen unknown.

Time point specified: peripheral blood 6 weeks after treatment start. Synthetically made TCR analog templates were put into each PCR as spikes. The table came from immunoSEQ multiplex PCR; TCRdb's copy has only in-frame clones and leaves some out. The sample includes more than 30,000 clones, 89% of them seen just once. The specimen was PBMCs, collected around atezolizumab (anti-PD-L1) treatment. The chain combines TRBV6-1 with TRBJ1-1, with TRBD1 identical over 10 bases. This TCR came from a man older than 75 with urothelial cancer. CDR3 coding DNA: TGTGCCAGCAAAACCGGGACAGGGGACACTGAAGCTTTCTTT. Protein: CASKTGTGDTEAFF.